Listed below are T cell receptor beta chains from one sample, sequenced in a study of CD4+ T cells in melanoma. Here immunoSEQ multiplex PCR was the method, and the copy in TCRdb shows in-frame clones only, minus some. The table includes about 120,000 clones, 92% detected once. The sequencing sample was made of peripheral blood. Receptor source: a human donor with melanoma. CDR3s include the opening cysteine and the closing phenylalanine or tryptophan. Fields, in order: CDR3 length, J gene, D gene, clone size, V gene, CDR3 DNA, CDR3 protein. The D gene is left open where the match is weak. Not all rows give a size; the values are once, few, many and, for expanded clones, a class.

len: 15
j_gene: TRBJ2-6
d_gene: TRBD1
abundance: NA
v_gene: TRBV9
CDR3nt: TGTGCCAGCAGCACCCAGGGGGCTGGGGCCAACGTCCTGACTTTC
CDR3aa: CASSTQGAGANVLTF

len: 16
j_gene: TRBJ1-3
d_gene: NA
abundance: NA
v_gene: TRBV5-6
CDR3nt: TGTGCCAGCAGCTTGGTTCCGGGGTTGATCGGAAACACCATATATTTT
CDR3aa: CASSLVPGLIGNTIYF

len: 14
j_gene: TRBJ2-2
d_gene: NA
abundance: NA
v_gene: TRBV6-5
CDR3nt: TGTGCCAGCAGTTACTCGGAAGGTACCGGGGAGCTGTTTTTT
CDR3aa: CASSYSEGTGELFF

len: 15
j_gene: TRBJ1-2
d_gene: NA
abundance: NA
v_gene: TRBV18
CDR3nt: TGTGCCAGCTCACCACAACCCCGATCTAACTATGGCTACACCTTC
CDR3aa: CASSPQPRSNYGYTF

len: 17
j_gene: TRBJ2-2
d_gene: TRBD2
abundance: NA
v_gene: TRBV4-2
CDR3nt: TGTGCCAGCAGCCTTGGGACTAGCGGGAGGAAGGCCGGAGAGCTGTTTTTT
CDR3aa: CASSLGTSGRKAGELFF

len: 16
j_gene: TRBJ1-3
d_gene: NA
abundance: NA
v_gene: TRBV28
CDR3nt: TGTGCCAGCTTTCCCGGGGGGACCTCCTCTGGAAACACCATATATTTT
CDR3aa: CASFPGGTSSGNTIYF

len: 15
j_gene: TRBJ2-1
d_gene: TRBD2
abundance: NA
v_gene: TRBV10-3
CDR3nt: TGTGCCATCAGTGAAGGGACTAGCGGACTGAATGAGCAGTTCTTC
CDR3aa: CAISEGTSGLNEQFF

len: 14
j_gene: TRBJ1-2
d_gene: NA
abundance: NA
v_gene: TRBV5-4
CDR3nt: TGTGCCAGCAGCTTGGACAGCTCTAACTATGGCTACACCTTC
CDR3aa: CASSLDSSNYGYTF

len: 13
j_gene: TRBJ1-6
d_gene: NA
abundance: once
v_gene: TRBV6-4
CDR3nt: TGTGCCAGCAGTGGGAGCCGTGGGTCACCCCTCCACTTT
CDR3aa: CASSGSRGSPLHF

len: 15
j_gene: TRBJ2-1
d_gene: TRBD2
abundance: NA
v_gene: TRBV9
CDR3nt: TGTGCCAGCAGCGTAGGGCTAGCGGGGCCTAAGAAGCAGTTCTTC
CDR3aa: CASSVGLAGPKKQFF

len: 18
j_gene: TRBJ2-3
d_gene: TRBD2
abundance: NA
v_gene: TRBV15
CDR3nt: TGTGCCACCAGCATGAAGGGACTAGCGGGGGCCGTCACAGATACGCAGTATTTT
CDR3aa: CATSMKGLAGAVTDTQYF

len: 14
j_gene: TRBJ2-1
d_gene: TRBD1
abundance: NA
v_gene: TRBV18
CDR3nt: TGTGCCAGCTCACCCTTGGTACAGGGGAATGAGCAGTTCTTC
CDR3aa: CASSPLVQGNEQFF

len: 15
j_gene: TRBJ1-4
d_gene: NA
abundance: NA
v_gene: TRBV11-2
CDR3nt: TGTGCCAGCAGCTTGCTACAGCAAAAGCATGAAAAACTGTTTTTT
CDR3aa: CASSLLQQKHEKLFF

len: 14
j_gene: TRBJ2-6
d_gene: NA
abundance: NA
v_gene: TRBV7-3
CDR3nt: TGTGCCAGCAGCTTAACGCAGGGTGTGAACGTCCTGACTTTC
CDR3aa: CASSLTQGVNVLTF

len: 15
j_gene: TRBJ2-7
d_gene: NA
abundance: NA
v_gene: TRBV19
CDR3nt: TGTGCCAGTAGTCCTGAAACAGGGACTACCTACGAGCAGTACTTC
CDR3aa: CASSPETGTTYEQYF

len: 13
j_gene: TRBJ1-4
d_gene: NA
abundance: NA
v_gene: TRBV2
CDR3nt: TGTGCCAGCAGTGAAGACGTAGATGAAAAACTGTTTTTT
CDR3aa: CASSEDVDEKLFF

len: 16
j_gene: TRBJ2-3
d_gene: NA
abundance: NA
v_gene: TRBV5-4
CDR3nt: TGTGCCAGCCGCCCGGGAGAATCCCGTTCGACGGATACGCAGTATTTT
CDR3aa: CASRPGESRSTDTQYF

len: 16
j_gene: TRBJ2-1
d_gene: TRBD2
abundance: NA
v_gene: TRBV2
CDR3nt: TGTGCCAGCTGTGGGGGTGGACTAGCCACCCACGATGAGCAGTTCTTC
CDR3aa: CASCGGGLATHDEQFF

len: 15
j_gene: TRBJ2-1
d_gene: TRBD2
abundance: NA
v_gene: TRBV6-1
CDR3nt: TGTGCCAGTTTGTCCCCTAGCGGGGGAAGCAATGAGCAGTTCTTC
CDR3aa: CASLSPSGGSNEQFF

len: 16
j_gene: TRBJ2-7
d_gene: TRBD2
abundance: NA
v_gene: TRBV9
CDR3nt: TGTGCCAGCAGCGTGGGACCGGGACTAGATTATTACGAGCAGTACTTC
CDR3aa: CASSVGPGLDYYEQYF

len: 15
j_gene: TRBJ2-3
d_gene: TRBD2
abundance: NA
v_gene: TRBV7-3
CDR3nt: TGTGCCAGCAGCTTAATAGCGGGGAACACAGATACGCAGTATTTT
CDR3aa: CASSLIAGNTDTQYF

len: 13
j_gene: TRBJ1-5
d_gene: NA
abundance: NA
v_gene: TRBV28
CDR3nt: TGTGCCAGCAGTCCCCCCACTCCTCAGCCCCAGCATTTT
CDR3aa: CASSPPTPQPQHF

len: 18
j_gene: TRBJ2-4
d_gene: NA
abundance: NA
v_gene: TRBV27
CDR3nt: TGTGCCAGCAGTTCCCTCCGACCTGCGGGCGGCCGGGTAGACATTCAGTACTTC
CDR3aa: CASSSLRPAGGRVDIQYF

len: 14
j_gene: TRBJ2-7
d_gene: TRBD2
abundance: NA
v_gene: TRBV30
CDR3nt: TGTGCCTGGACTAGCGGGGGGGCCCCCTACGAGCAGTACTTC
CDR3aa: CAWTSGGAPYEQYF

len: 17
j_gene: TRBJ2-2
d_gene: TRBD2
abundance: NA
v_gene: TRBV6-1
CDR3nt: TGTGCCAGCAGTGACGGGGACGGGGGGTGGAACACCGGGGAGCTGTTTTTT
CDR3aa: CASSDGDGGWNTGELFF

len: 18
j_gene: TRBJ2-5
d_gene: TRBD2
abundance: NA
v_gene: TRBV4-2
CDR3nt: TGTGCCAGCAGCCAAGATGCCTGGCGGGAGAGCCTACAAGAGACCCAGTACTTC
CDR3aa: CASSQDAWRESLQETQYF

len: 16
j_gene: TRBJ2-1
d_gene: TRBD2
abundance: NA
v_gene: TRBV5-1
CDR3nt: TGCGCCAGCACCTTACTAGCGGGGGGCTCCTACAATGAGCAGTTCTTC
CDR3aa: CASTLLAGGSYNEQFF

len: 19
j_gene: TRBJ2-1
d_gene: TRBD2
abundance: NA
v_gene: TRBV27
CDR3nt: TGTGCCAGCAGTCCTCTCAGGGTTCGGGGGACTAGCGGATACAATGAGCAGTTCTTC
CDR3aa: CASSPLRVRGTSGYNEQFF

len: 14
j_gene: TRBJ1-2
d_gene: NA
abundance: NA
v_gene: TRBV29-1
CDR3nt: TGCAGCCTTGGAGAGGGTCAGTCCAACTATGGCTACACCTTC
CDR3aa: CSLGEGQSNYGYTF

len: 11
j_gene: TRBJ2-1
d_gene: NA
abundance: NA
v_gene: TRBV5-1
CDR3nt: TGCGCCAGCAGACAGGGCAATGAGCAGTTCTTC
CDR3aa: CASRQGNEQFF

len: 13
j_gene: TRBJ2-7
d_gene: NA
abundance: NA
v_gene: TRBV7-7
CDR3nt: TGTGCCAGCAGCTTAACCCCTTCCTACGAGCAGTACTTC
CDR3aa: CASSLTPSYEQYF

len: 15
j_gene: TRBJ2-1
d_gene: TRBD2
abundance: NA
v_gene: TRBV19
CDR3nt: TGTGCCAGTAGTACTCTAGCGGGGGGCAACAATGAGCAGTTCTTC
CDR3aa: CASSTLAGGNNEQFF

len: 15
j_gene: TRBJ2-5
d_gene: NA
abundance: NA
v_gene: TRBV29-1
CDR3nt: TGCAGCGTTGAAGCGCCAGGGAGCGAGGGAGAGACCCAGTACTTC
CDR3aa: CSVEAPGSEGETQYF

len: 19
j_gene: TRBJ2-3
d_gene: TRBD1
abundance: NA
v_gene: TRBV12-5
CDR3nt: TGTGCTAGTGGTTTCGGACAGGGGGAGATTTTCCAGGGCACAGATACGCAGTATTTT
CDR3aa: CASGFGQGEIFQGTDTQYF

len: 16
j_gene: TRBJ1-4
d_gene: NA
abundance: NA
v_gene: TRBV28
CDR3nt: TGTGCCAGCAGTTCGGGAGGGAAGTCAACTAATGAAAAACTGTTTTTT
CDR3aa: CASSSGGKSTNEKLFF

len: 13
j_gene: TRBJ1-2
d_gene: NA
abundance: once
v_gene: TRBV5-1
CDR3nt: TGCGCCAGCAGCCCAACCGCAGGGGCCGGCTACACCTTC
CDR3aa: CASSPTAGAGYTF

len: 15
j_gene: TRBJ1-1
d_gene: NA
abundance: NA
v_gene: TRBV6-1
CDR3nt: TGTGCCAGCAGTGATCAGGGACGGATGAACACTGAAGCTTTCTTT
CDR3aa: CASSDQGRMNTEAFF

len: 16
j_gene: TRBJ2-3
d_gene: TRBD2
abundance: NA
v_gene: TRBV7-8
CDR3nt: TGTGCCAGCAGCTTATGGCGGGGGGGCCCCACAGATACGCAGTATTTT
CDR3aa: CASSLWRGGPTDTQYF

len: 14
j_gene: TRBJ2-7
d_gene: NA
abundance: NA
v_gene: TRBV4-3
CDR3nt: TGCGCCAGCAGCCAAGAGGCAGGGAACTACGAGCAGTACTTC
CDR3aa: CASSQEAGNYEQYF

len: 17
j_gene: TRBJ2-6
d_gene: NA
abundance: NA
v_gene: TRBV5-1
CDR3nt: TGCGCCAGCAGCGGGCGGGACCGAAGCTCTGGGGCCAACGTCCTGACTTTC
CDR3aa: CASSGRDRSSGANVLTF

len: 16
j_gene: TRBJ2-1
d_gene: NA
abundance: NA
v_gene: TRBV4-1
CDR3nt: TGCGCCAGCAGCCCGTACAGCGGGTTTGCCTACAATGAGCAGTTCTTC
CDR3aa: CASSPYSGFAYNEQFF

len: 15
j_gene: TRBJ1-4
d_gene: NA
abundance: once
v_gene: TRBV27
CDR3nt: TGTGCCAGCAGTTTAGGTCCCACAACTAATGAAAAACTGTTTTTT
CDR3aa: CASSLGPTTNEKLFF

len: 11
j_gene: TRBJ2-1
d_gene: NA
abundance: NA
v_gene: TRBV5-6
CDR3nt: TGTGCCAGCAGCTTGGTAATGGTGCAGTTCTTC
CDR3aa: CASSLVMVQFF

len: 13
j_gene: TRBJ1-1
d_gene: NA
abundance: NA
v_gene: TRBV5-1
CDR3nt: TGCGCCAGCAGCTTGGGGACTCAAACTGAAGCTTTCTTT
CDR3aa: CASSLGTQTEAFF

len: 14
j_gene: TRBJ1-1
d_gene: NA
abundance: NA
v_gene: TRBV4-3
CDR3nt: TGCGCCAGCAGCCGACAACTAGATTTTACTGAAGCTTTCTTT
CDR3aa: CASSRQLDFTEAFF

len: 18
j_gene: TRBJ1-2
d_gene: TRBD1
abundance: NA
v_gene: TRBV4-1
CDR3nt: TGCGCCAGCAGCCAACCGGACAGGGGAGGTTACGGGAGCTATGGCTACACCTTC
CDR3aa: CASSQPDRGGYGSYGYTF

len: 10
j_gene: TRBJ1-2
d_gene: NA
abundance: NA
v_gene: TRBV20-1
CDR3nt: TGTGACCAGACAGCTTATGGCTACACCTTC
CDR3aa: CDQTAYGYTF

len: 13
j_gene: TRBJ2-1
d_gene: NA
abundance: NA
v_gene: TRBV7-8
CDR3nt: TGTGCCAGCAGCCCGTTTTCCTACAATGAGCAGTTCTTC
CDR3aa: CASSPFSYNEQFF

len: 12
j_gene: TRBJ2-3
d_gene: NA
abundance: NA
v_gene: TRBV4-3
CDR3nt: TGCGCCAGCAGCCAAGATCGAGATACGCAGTATTTT
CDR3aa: CASSQDRDTQYF

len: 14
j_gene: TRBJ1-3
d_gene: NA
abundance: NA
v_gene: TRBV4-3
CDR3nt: TGCGCCAGCAGGCATACAGGGTCTGGAAACACCATATATTTT
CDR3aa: CASRHTGSGNTIYF

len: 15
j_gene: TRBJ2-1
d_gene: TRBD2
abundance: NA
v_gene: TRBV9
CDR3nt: TGTGCCAGCAGCGTAGTTGCGGGAGGCCTCAATGAGCAGTTCTTC
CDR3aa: CASSVVAGGLNEQFF

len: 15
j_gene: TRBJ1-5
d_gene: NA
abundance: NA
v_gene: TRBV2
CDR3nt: TGTGCCAGCAGTGGGGGGGTGAGGAGCAATCAGCCCCAGCATTTT
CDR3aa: CASSGGVRSNQPQHF

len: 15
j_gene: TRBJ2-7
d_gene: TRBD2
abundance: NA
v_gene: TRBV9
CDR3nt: TGTGCCAGCAGCGTCAGCGGGAGGCCAACCTACGAGCAGTACTTC
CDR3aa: CASSVSGRPTYEQYF

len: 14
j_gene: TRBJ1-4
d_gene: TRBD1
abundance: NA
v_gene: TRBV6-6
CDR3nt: TGTGCCAGCAGTTACCCGGGACAGAATGAAAAACTGTTTTTT
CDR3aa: CASSYPGQNEKLFF

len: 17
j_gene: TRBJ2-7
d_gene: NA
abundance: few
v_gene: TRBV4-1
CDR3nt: TGCGCCAGCAGCCAAGAAATTGTGGGAAGAGGTTTCTACGAGCAGTACTTC
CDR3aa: CASSQEIVGRGFYEQYF

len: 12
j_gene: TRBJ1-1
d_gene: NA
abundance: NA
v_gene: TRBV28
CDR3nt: TGTGCCAGCAGGTCGGGGAACACTGAAGCTTTCTTT
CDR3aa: CASRSGNTEAFF

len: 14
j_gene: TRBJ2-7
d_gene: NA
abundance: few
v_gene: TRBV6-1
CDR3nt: TGTGCCAGCAGTGTTCAGGGTAGTGAGGCCGAGCAGTACTTC
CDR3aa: CASSVQGSEAEQYF

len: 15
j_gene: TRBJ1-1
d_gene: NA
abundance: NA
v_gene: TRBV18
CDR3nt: TGTGCCAGCTCTCCCACCACAGGGTACGACACTGAAGCTTTCTTT
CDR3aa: CASSPTTGYDTEAFF

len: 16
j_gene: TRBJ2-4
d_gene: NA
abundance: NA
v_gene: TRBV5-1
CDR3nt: TGCGCCATCTCTTGGGACTCCCAGGAGGGGAAAAACATTCAGTACTTC
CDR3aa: CAISWDSQEGKNIQYF

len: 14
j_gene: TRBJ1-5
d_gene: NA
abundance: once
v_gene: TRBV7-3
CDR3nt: TGTGCCAGCAGCTTAGGACAGACAAATCAGCCCCAGCATTTT
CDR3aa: CASSLGQTNQPQHF